The entry that follows covers one TCR beta chain sequence. Extraction of RNA preceded its reverse transcription into cDNA, which served as the sequencing template. The data were produced by immunoSEQ multiplex PCR, yet TCRdb's version contains in-frame clones alone and is incomplete. The table lists approximately 150,000 clones, just over 65% of them singletons. This sample was taken from a study of CD8+ T cells in alopecia areata. Study context: Those treated were given oral tofacitinib at 5 to 10 mg twice daily.

Germline CDR1 reads LNHDA; CDR2 reads SQIVND (reference sequence). This CDR3 is 16 amino acids long. After removal of 5 bases from V and 1 base from J, the junction contained 5 bases not matched to a gene. The receptor was derived from a human donor with alopecia areata. The sequenced sample was CD8+ T cells sorted from blood, obtained at week 0. The V call is TRBV19, the J call TRBJ2-1; 10 bases agree with TRBD2. This CDR3 reads CASSPFSGGSYNEQFF. In nucleotides, the CDR3 is TGTGCCAGTAGTCCCTTTAGCGGGGGGTCCTACAATGAGCAGTTCTTC.